This T cell receptor beta chain was profiled in a study of shared clonotypes between healthy human individuals (dated by TCRdb to 2018 to 2021). Notes on the research overall: Three men and a couple of women, aged 18 to 49 years, made up the cohort. Per donor, leukapheresis produced somewhere between about 0.94 and 9.5 billion PBMCs. Per donor, three plates each were used for CD4 naive and CD4 memory, two for CD8 naive, and one for CD8 memory. Libraries were prepared and TCR repertoires were sequenced by different laboratories using diverse techniques, in order to increase sequencing depth and limit assay-specific biases. To estimate repertoire size and how much clonotype sharing occurs between individuals, the study deeply sequenced the blood TCR repertoires of five healthy adults.

The donors were healthy, HIV-negative adults with no recently reported acute infections or vaccinations. Every donor was a Caucasian adult living in Nashville, Tennessee, USA. CD4+ T cells were enriched by magnetic negative selection, after which naive cells were positively selected on CD45RA and the negative fraction was taken as the memory subset. After blood collection by leukapheresis, PBMCs were isolated using Ficoll-Histopaque density gradient centrifugation and then cryopreserved in the vapor phase of liquid nitrogen. Analytical flow cytometry was used to check the purity and quantity of each magnetically sorted T cell population. Each sorted fraction had its genomic DNA isolated and then quantified by UV absorbance on a Nanodrop 2000c. Using the deep immunoSEQ assay, TCR CDR3 regions were amplified from genomic DNA by multiplex PCR. For each cell subset, the extracted genomic DNA was distributed evenly across all wells of several immunoSEQ 96-well plates, and each plate served as one replicate. Each replicate PCR for sorted subsets received 150 to 250 ng genomic DNA, equal to tens of thousands of T cell genomes. The purified libraries were quantified using a Qubit 3.0 fluorometer, sized with a Bioanalyzer 2100, and then quantified again using the KAPA Library Quantification kit. Every immunoSEQ 96-well plate was sequenced on a dedicated single-read 150-cycle Illumina NextSeq 550 flow cell. Per the original workflow: Because the immunoSEQ output included only junctional sequences and no quality scores, the filtering could not be the same as the filtering used for full-length reads. Sequences were annotated with PyIR, a Python wrapper for IgBLAST v1.9, using IMGT germline references to assign V/J genes and CDR3. Reads with weak V/J assignments (E-value above 1e-6), missing CDR3, stop codons, out-of-frame junctions, or ambiguous translated residues were removed. V3J clonotypes were defined as sequences sharing the same inferred V gene, J gene, and CDR3 amino acid sequence. Percentage overlap between repertoires was computed as shared unique clonotypes divided by the size of the smaller repertoire. Three approaches were used to assess repertoire richness: RTK rarefaction, the Chao1 estimator, and Recon v2.1 estimates of unobserved clonotypes. OLGA was used to compute generation probabilities for all TCRbeta clonotypes that the gDNA method yielded from four donors. TCRdb limited this immuneACCESS table to in-frame rearrangements with V and J called. A share of clones is missing; checked studies link under half to unresolved V genes, and the rest is unexplained. V, J and clone size reflect that table, while D and trimming were determined from the DNA. In all, the sample holds a few million clones, and approximately 95% of those were seen once. Jointly, the top ten make up around 0.4% of the sample.

Overall study results and their limits: Pairwise subsampling indicated that sequencing depth was expected to affect the degree of clonotype sharing among donors. Sharing across several donors was observed for approximately 5% of naive CD4, over 3% of naive CD8, about 2.3% of memory CD4, and around 0.42% of memory CD8 clonotypes. Higher generation probabilities were observed for clonotypes shared by all four sorted-subset donors than for non-shared clonotypes. Only blood was sampled, and tissue TCR repertoires likely differ from those in blood. Naive subsets generally had larger estimated clonotype richness than memory subsets did. Rarefaction of sorted-subset datasets indicated incomplete sequencing despite the large sequencing depth. The genetic and exposure-history diversity represented was limited by the small number of donors.

This clone has only a few counts. This clone's antigen is unknown. Base qualities are not at hand, and no much larger clone is one base apart. The CDR3, from cysteine to phenylalanine, totals 13 residues. Here the CDR3 DNA is all that survives: 39 bases in frame from base 1. Germline trimming: 3 bases from V, 3 bases from J; junction bases outside gene matches: 3. Sequences SGDLS (CDR1) and YYNGEE (CDR2) are obtained from the germline V gene. The rearrangement combines TRBV9 with TRBJ2-7, and 7 junction bases match TRBD1. The sequence came from a man younger than 35 in good health. Some clones in this sample may be carry-over from other donors' samples. The source material was naive CD4+ T cells from PBMCs. This specimen's cell subset or site label, interpreted: CD45RA+ positively selected. The sequenced DNA is TGTGCCAGCAGCGCGGGACAGAACTACGAGCAGTACTTC. This is translated as CASSAGQNYEQYF. Where the CDR3 stops, the reference TRBV9 and TRBJ2-7 genes take over; the full variable domain is DSGVTQTPKHLITATGQRVTLRCSPRSGDLSVYWYQQSLDQGLQFLIQYYNGEERAKGNILERFSAQQFPDLHSELNLSSLELGDSALYFCASSAGQNYEQYFGPGTRLTVT.